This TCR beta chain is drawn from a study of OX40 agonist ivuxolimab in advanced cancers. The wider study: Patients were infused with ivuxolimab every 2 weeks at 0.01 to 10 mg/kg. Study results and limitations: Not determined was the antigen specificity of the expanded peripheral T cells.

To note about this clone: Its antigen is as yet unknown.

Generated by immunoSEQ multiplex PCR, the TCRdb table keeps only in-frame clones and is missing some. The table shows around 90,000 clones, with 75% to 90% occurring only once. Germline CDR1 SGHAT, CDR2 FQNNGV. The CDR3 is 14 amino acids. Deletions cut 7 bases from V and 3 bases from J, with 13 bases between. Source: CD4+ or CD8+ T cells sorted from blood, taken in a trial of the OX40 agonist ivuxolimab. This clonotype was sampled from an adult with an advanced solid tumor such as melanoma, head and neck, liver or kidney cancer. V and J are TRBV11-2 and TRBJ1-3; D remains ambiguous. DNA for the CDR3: TGTGCCAGCACCTTCCCGGGGTATGGAAACACCATATATTTT. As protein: CASTFPGYGNTIYF.